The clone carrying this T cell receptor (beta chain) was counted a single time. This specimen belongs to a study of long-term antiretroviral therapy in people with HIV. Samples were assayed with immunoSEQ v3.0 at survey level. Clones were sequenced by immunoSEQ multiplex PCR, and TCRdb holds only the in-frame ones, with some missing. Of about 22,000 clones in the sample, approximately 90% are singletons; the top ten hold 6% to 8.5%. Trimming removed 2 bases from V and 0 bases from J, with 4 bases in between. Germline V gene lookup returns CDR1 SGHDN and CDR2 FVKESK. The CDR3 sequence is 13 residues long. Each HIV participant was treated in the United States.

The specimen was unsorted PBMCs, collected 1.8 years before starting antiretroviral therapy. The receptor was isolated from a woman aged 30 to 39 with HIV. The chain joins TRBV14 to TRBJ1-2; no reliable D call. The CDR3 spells CASSQRANYGYTF. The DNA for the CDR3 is TGTGCCAGCAGCCAAAGGGCTAACTATGGCTACACCTTC. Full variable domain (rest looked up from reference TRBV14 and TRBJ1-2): EAGVTQFPSHSVIEKGQTVTLRCDPISGHDNLYWYRRVMGKEIKFLLHFVKESKQDESGMPNNRFLAERTGGTYSTLKVQPAELEDSGVYFCASSQRANYGYTFGSGTRLTVV.